This T cell receptor beta chain was recovered during a study of OX40 agonist ivuxolimab in advanced cancers. Using immunoSEQ multiplex PCR, the repertoire was profiled, and TCRdb retains in-frame clones only, with some absent. Found here are around 50,000 clones, over 75% of them singletons; the top ten hold 0.6% to 0.8%. This sequence originates from an adult with an advanced solid tumor such as melanoma, head and neck, liver or kidney cancer. This material consisted of CD4+ or CD8+ T cells sorted from blood, taken in a trial of the OX40 agonist ivuxolimab.

For the CDR3, the DNA is TGTGCCACCCAGACTTTCTATGGCTACACCTTC. Translated: CATQTFYGYTF. The rearrangement uses TRBV19 and TRBJ1-2; D not resolved. The CDR3 runs to 11 residues. V shed 10 bases and J shed 4 bases, with 10 bases lying between them. Per the germline V gene, CDR1 is LNHDA and CDR2 is SQIVND (reference sequence).